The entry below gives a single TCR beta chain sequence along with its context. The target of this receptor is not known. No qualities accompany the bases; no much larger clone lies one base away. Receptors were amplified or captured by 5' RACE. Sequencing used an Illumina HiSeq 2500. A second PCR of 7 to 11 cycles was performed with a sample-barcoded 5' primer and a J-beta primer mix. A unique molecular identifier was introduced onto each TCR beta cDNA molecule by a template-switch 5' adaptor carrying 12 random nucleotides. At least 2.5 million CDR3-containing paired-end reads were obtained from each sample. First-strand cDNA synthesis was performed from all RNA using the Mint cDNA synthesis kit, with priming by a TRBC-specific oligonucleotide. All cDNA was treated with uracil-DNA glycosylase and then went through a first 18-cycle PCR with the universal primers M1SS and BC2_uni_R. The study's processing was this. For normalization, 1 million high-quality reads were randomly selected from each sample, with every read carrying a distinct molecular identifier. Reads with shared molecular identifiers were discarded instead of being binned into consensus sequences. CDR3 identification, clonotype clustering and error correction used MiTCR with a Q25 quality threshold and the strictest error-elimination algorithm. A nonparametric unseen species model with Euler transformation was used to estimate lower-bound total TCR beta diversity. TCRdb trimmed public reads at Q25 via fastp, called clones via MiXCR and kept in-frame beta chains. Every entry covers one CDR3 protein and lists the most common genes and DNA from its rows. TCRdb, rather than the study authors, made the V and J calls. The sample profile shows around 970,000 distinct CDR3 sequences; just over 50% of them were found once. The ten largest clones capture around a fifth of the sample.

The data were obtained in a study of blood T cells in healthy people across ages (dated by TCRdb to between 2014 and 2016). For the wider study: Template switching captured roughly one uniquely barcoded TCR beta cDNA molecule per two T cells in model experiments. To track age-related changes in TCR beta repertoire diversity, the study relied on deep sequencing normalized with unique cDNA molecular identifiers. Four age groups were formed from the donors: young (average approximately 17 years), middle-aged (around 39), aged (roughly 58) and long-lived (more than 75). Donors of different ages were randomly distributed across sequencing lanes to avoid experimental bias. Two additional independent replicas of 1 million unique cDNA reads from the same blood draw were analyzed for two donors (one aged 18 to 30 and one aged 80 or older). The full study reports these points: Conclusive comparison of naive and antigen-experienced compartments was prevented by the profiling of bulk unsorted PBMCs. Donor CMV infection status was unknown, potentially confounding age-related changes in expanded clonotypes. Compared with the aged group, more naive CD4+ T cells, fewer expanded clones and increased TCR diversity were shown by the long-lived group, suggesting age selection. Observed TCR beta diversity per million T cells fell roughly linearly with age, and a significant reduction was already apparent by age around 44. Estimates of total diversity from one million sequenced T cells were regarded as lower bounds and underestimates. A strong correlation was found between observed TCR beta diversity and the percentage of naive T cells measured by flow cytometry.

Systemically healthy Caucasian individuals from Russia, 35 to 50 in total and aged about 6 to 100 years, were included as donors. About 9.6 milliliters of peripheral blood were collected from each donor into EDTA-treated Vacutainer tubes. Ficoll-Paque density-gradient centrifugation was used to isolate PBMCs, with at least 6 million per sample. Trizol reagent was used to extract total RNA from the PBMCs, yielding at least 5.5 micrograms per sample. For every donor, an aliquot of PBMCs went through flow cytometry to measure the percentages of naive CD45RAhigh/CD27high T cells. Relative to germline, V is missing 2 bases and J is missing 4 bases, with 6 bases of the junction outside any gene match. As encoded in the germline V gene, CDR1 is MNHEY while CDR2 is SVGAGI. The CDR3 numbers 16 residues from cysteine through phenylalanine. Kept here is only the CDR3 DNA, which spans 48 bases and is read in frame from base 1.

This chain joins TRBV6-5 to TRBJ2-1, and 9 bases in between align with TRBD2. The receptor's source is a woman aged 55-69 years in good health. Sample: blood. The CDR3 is CASSYRSSGTYNEQFF. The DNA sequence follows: TGTGCCAGCAGTTACCGATCTAGCGGGACGTACAATGAGCAGTTCTTC.